A single sample gave rise to the 13 T cell receptor beta chains below, sequenced in a study of post-analysis software for immune sequencing data. Overall study findings and caveats: Five or six TRBV segments, TRBV5-6, TRBV5-1 and TRBV20-1 among them, were found more frequent in patients than controls.

For these receptors, no antigen is known. Unique molecular identifiers featured in each of the TCR beta cDNA libraries. TCRdb fed the PCR reads into MiXCR, producing one record per CDR3 protein. Of around 200,000 distinct CDR3 sequences in the sample, around 29% are singletons; the top ten hold nearly 3.5%. Material: blood. These receptors originate from a girl aged 2 to 17 with multiple sclerosis.

The rearrangement links TRBV15 to TRBJ1-1; D perhaps matches TRBD1 (6 bases). Germline V gives CDR1 LNHNV, CDR2 YYDKDF (reference sequence). The CDR3 runs 16 residues. Trimming stripped 1 base from V and 3 bases from J, with 15 bases between. The CDR3 DNA reads as TGTGCCACCAGCAGAGGGGGCAGGGGTCTAGACACTGAAGCTTTCTTT. Translating it yields CATSRGGRGLDTEAFF.

This clonotype was seen a handful of times. CDR3 amino acids: CASSAGTWAGGPPYEQFF. The CDR3 nucleotides are TGTGCCAGCAGTGCAGGGACGTGGGCGGGAGGTCCCCCCTATGAGCAGTTCTTC. This rearrangement joins TRBV7-8 to TRBJ2-1; 8 bases map to TRBD2. The CDR3 covers 18 residues. V was clipped by 6 bases and J by 8 bases; unmatched bases: 21. The germline V gene has CDR1 SGHVS and CDR2 FQNEAQ.

V usage is TRBV28 and J usage is TRBJ2-7; D unresolved. Germline CDR1 is MDHEN and CDR2 is SYDVKM. V was trimmed by 6 bases and J by 3 bases, leaving 12 bases between them. The CDR3 has 13 amino acids. CDR3 residues: CASSWGSIYEQYF. The DNA of the CDR3 is TGTGCCAGCAGCTGGGGATCGATCTACGAGCAGTACTTC.

This clonotype was seen once. V and J are TRBV7-2 and TRBJ2-1, with 8 bases fitting TRBD1. The CDR3 extends over 14 amino acids. The V gene end was trimmed by 7 bases and the J gene end by 8 bases; junction bases not matched to a gene: 10. Germline loops: CDR1 SGHTA, CDR2 FQGNSA. The CDR3 loop is CASMARTGKDEQFF. Written as DNA, the CDR3 is TGTGCCAGCATGGCACGGACAGGGAAGGATGAGCAGTTCTTC.

The chain uses TRBV6-1 and TRBJ2-1; 15 nucleotides line up with TRBD2. The V gene end was trimmed by 6 bases and the J gene end by 8 bases; junction bases not matched to a gene: 8. Germline V lookup: CDR1 MNHNS, CDR2 SASEGT. The CDR3 is made up of 16 amino acids. CDR3 nucleotides: TGTGCCAGCAGCCCCAGGGGACTAGCGGGAGGCGATGAGCAGTTCTTC. Encoded protein: CASSPRGLAGGDEQFF.

This clonotype was detected ten times or more. This chain links TRBV7-9 with TRBJ1-1; D is uncertain. The germline CDR1 and CDR2 sequences are SEHNR and FQNEAQ (reference sequence). This CDR3 comprises 13 residues. V was clipped by 4 bases and J by 0 bases, with 6 bases between them. CDR3 bases: TGTGCCAGCAGCTCGACGGTGAACACTGAAGCTTTCTTT. Protein: CASSSTVNTEAFF.

This clonotype has only a few counts. The V and J genes are TRBV12-3 or TRBV12-4 and TRBJ2-1; D might be TRBD2 (6 bases). Trimming left V 5 bases short and J 9 bases short, with 14 bases between. The CDR3 totals 13 residues. The CDR3 DNA follows: TGTGCCAGCAGTGGCCCAGGAGGGACTGAGCAGTTCTTC. Translating gives CASSGPGGTEQFF.

Ten or more counts support this clonotype. The chain uses TRBV29-1 and TRBJ1-2, with TRBD1 as a possible D gene (5 bases). CDR3 size: 12 residues. V was shortened by 3 bases and J by 3 bases, with 8 bases between the two germline ends. CDR1 and CDR2 from the germline V gene are SQVTM and ANQGSEA. CDR3 coding DNA: TGCAGCGTTGAGGGGGGTCACTATGGCTACACCTTC. Its protein is CSVEGGHYGYTF.

As concerns this clonotype: One end of the junction is discordant with germline, which a read error may explain. This chain joins TRBV11-2 and TRBJ2-7; no reliable D call. This CDR3 comprises 13 residues. Germline V gives CDR1 SGHAT, CDR2 FQNNGV. The chain's CDR3 is CASSLGRSHEQYF. The CDR3 DNA is TGTGCCAGCAGCCTTGGGCGCTCCCACGAGCAGTACTTC.

The V and J genes are TRBV12-3 or TRBV12-4 and TRBJ2-4; D is possibly TRBD1 (6 bases). The closer fit of TRBJ2-7 to the DNA end suggests the J call may be wrong. CDR3 length: 13 residues. CDR3 DNA sequence: TGTGCCAGCAGTTTTACAGGGAGCGACGAGCAGTACTTC. It specifies CASSFTGSDEQYF.

This sequence joins TRBV20-1 and TRBJ2-4, with 12 nucleotides matching TRBD2. The J call could be wrong; TRBJ2-7 is a better fit for the DNA end. The germline CDR1 and CDR2 sequences are DFQATT and SNEGSKA (reference sequence). This CDR3 region has 13 residues. The CDR3 spells CSARPGLAGEQYF. The CDR3 nucleotides are TGCAGTGCTAGGCCGGGACTAGCGGGCGAGCAGTACTTC.

As to this clonotype: Since a much larger clone is just one base distant, this may be a read error. V usage is TRBV6-1 and J usage is TRBJ1-2; D is possibly TRBD1 (6 bases). The CDR3 covers 17 residues. CDR1 and CDR2 (germline): MNHNS, SASEGT. CDR3 region: CASRHTRTGPQGYCYTF. The CDR3 nucleotides are TGTGCCAGCAGACATACCCGAACAGGGCCCCAGGGCTATTGCTACACCTTC.

The V gene is TRBV7-6, the J gene TRBJ2-5; 9 bases are shared with TRBD2. The CDR3 covers 12 residues. Germline V gene data show CDR1 as SGHVS and CDR2 as FNYEAQ. The DNA of the CDR3 is TGTGCATCGGCTAGCGGGATGGAGACCCAGTACTTC. Protein product: CASASGMETQYF.